Presented here are 21 T cell receptor beta chains from one specimen sequenced in a study of cytomegalovirus exposure and HLA in healthy donors. The method was immunoSEQ multiplex PCR; TCRdb's version includes in-frame clones alone and lacks a portion of them. In the table there are about 65,000 clones, approximately 90% of which are singletons. The sequenced sample was PBMCs. These receptors originate from a woman aged 18-30 years in good health and CMV-seronegative.

This chain connects TRBV20-1 to TRBJ1-2; unclear D gene. Trimming removed 5 bases from V and 3 bases from J, with 4 bases in between. This CDR3 spans 10 amino acids. Looked up from germline, CDR1 is DFQATT and CDR2 is SNEGSKA (reference sequence). CDR3 sequence: CSAPDYGYTF. The CDR3 bases are TGCAGTGCTCCGGACTATGGCTACACCTTC.

The chain has TRBV5-4 and TRBJ2-2; 11 bases fit TRBD2. Unmatched junction bases numbered 5, after V lost 4 bases and J lost 0 bases. The CDR3 extends over 17 amino acids. Germline V gives CDR1 SGHNT, CDR2 YYREEE (reference sequence). DNA for the CDR3: TGTGCCAGCAGCCCGGGGACTAGCGGTTCGAACACCGGGGAGCTGTTTTTT. Its protein product is CASSPGTSGSNTGELFF.

This clone has a single count. DNA for the CDR3: TGTGCCAGCAGTGGGCTAAAGAGCTCCTACGAGCAGTACTTC. Translated, it gives CASSGLKSSYEQYF. V is TRBV5-6 and J is TRBJ2-7; D is undetermined. V shed 5 bases and J shed 0 bases, with 12 bases lying between them. From germline, CDR1 is SGHDT and CDR2 YYEEEE. This CDR3 spans 14 amino acids.

This sequence joins TRBV5-1 and TRBJ2-7, with D possibly being TRBD1 (5 bases). Looked up from germline, CDR1 is SGHRS and CDR2 is YFSETQ. This CDR3 spans 16 amino acids. Trimming pared 4 bases from V and 0 bases from J, leaving 17 bases between. CDR3 nucleotides: TGCGCCAGCAGCCCGGACCAGGGTGCAAGCTCCTACGAGCAGTACTTC. It encodes CASSPDQGASSYEQYF.

CDR3 protein: CASSPPPGGYTEAFF. The CDR3 DNA reads TGTGCCAGCAGCCCCCCTCCGGGGGGATACACTGAAGCTTTCTTT. The chain combines TRBV7-2 with TRBJ1-1; possibly TRBD1 for D (5 bases). CDR1 SGHTA and CDR2 FQGNSA come from the germline V gene. The CDR3 is 15 amino acids. With 5 bases removed from V and 3 bases from J, the gap between germline ends came to 16 bases.

The chain recombines TRBV11-2 with TRBJ2-4; no reliable D call. CDR1 and CDR2 (germline): SGHAT, FQNNGV. Trimming pared 1 base from V and 0 bases from J, leaving 10 bases between. The CDR3 sequence is 16 residues long. DNA of the CDR3: TGTGCCAGCAGCTTAGGAACCCTAATAGCCAAAAACATTCAGTACTTC. Amino acid sequence: CASSLGTLIAKNIQYF.

The chain recombines TRBV28 with TRBJ2-4; D is possibly TRBD2 (6 bases). Trimming shortened V by 6 bases and J by 12 bases, and 15 bases separated the two germline ends. CDR1 and CDR2 (germline): MDHEN, SYDVKM. CDR3 length: 12 amino acids. CDR3 residues: CASSRGTPHQYF. CDR3 sequence (DNA): TGTGCCAGCAGCCGCGGGACTCCCCATCAGTACTTC.

The chain has TRBV7-3 and TRBJ1-1; D is uncertain. The CDR3 runs 13 residues. Trimming took 2 bases from V and 4 from J, leaving 8 bases between them. Germline V CDR1 and CDR2: SGHTA, FQGTGA. Here the CDR3 reads CASSLGAATEAFF. In DNA form, the CDR3 reads TGTGCCAGCAGCTTAGGCGCGGCCACTGAAGCTTTCTTT.

This clone was observed once. For the CDR3, the DNA is TGCGCCAGCAGCTTAGACAGGGGGGGAGGGAGTCAGCCCCAGCATTTT. Protein product: CASSLDRGGGSQPQHF. V usage is TRBV4-1 and J usage is TRBJ1-5; 9 bases are a match to TRBD1. The V and J ends lost 5 bases and 6 bases, in that order; junction bases with no gene match: 11. This CDR3 is built from 16 residues. Germline V CDR1 and CDR2: MGHRA, YSYEKL.

This clone was recorded only once. This chain connects TRBV2 to TRBJ2-3; 7 positions match TRBD1. The V gene end was trimmed by 8 bases and the J gene end by 3 bases; junction bases not matched to a gene: 5. The CDR3 is 13 amino acids. The germline V gene has CDR1 SNHLY and CDR2 FYNNEI. CDR3 in amino acids: CASSGQVTDTQYF. The CDR3 DNA follows: TGTGCCAGCTCAGGACAGGTAACAGATACGCAGTATTTT.

The sample holds a few counts of this clone. J is TRBJ1-1 and V is TRBV6-5, with a weak D call TRBD1 (6 bases). The CDR3 spans 9 residues. Trimming stripped 11 bases from V and 8 bases from J, with 9 bases between. Germline lookup yields CDR1 MNHEY and CDR2 SVGAGI. As DNA, the CDR3 is TGTGCCGCAGGGGAGGAAGCTTTCTTT. Its translation: CAAGEEAFF.

J is TRBJ1-2 and V is TRBV5-4; D uncertain. The CDR3 spans 13 residues. Germline V lookup: CDR1 SGHNT, CDR2 YYREEE (reference sequence). The V and J ends lost 4 bases and 5 bases respectively, with 12 bases between them. Written as DNA, the CDR3 is TGTGCCAGCAGCAACGAGGGCGAGTATGGCTACACCTTC. Translating it yields CASSNEGEYGYTF.

V and J are TRBV4-3 and TRBJ2-1; no reliable D call. Germline CDR1 and CDR2: LGHNA and YSLEER. V lost 0 bases to trimming and J lost 5 bases, with 8 bases between them. This CDR3 is 14 amino acids long. CDR3 in amino acids: CASSQDRGNNEQFF. CDR3 coding DNA: TGCGCCAGCAGCCAAGATCGAGGTAACAATGAGCAGTTCTTC.

This chain joins TRBV4-1 and TRBJ2-1; TRBD2 might be the D (7 bases). Trimming took off 1 base at V and 3 bases at J, with 16 bases between the two ends. Germline V gene lookup returns CDR1 MGHRA and CDR2 YSYEKL. The length of the CDR3 is 17 residues. The CDR3 DNA reads TGCGCCAGCAGCCAAGTTCGAGGGGGGGAGTACTACAATGAGCAGTTCTTC. This codes for CASSQVRGGEYYNEQFF.

The CDR3 DNA is TGTGCCGCGAGAGCCGGGACTAGCGGGAGGGGTGAGCAGTTCTTC. This sequence encodes CAARAGTSGRGEQFF. This chain links TRBV6-1 with TRBJ2-1, with 16 nucleotides matching TRBD2. This CDR3 spans 15 amino acids. Germline CDR1 is MNHNS and CDR2 is SASEGT. The V gene end was trimmed by 11 bases and the J gene end by 9 bases; junction bases not matched to a gene: 10.

The CDR3 loop reads CASSLFLGVGQESYEQYF. Written as DNA, the CDR3 is TGTGCCAGCAGTTTGTTTCTCGGGGTGGGACAGGAGTCCTACGAGCAGTACTTC. The chain links TRBV28 to TRBJ2-7; 8 nucleotides align to TRBD1. Germline CDR1 reads MDHEN; CDR2 reads SYDVKM. The V segment lost 3 bases and the J segment 1 base; nucleotides outside the gene matches: 14. This CDR3 is built from 18 residues.

The rearrangement joins TRBV5-6 to TRBJ2-5; 7 bases are shared with TRBD1. The CDR3 has 13 amino acids. V shed 3 bases and J 7 bases; nucleotides not matched to a gene: 6. CDR1 and CDR2 (germline): SGHDT, YYEEEE. The chain's CDR3 is CASSWGQFGTQYF. CDR3 nucleotides: TGTGCCAGCAGCTGGGGACAGTTTGGGACCCAGTACTTC.

For the CDR3, the DNA is TGTGCCAGCAGTTCCTGGCGGGGGACGGAGGATTACGAGCAGTACTTC. This sequence encodes CASSSWRGTEDYEQYF. This rearrangement joins TRBV28 to TRBJ2-7; TRBD2 matches at 7 bases. There are 16 residues in the CDR3. V trimming: 4 bases; J trimming: 4 bases; junction bases outside the gene matches: 13. CDR1 and CDR2 from the germline V gene are MDHEN and SYDVKM. The variable domain in full, completed from reference TRBV28 and TRBJ2-7, reads DVKVTQSSRYLVKRTGEKVFLECVQDMDHENMFWYRQDPGLGLRLIYFSYDVKMKEKGDIPEGYSVSREKKERFSLILESASTNQTSMYLCASSSWRGTEDYEQYFGPGTRLTVT.

The rearrangement links TRBV28 to TRBJ2-6, with a tentative D call TRBD1 (6 bases). The V end was cut by 2 bases, the J end by 2 bases, with 7 bases between. CDR1 and CDR2 from the germline V gene are MDHEN and SYDVKM. The CDR3 is 15 residues long. In nucleotides, the CDR3 is TGTGCCAGCAGTTTAAGACAGGCTGGGGCCAACGTCCTGACTTTC. Translated, it gives CASSLRQAGANVLTF. Full variable domain (outside the CDR3, taken from reference TRBV28 and TRBJ2-6): DVKVTQSSRYLVKRTGEKVFLECVQDMDHENMFWYRQDPGLGLRLIYFSYDVKMKEKGDIPEGYSVSREKKERFSLILESASTNQTSMYLCASSLRQAGANVLTFGAGSRLTVL.

V and J are TRBV11-3 and TRBJ1-1; D remains ambiguous. Germline CDR1 SGHNT, CDR2 YENEEA. The V end lost 1 base, the J end lost 3 bases, and 6 bases lay between the germline ends. The CDR3 runs 13 residues. The CDR3 protein is CASSLVRDTEAFF. In nucleotides, the CDR3 is TGTGCCAGCAGCTTAGTCCGGGACACTGAAGCTTTCTTT.

V usage is TRBV5-8 and J usage is TRBJ2-4; D is perhaps TRBD2 (5 bases). V was pared by 2 bases and J by 1 base, with 16 bases between. This CDR3 is built from 17 residues. Germline V gene sequence: CDR1 SGHTS, CDR2 YDEGEE. CDR3 sequence: CASSFRLGAIAKNIQYF. In nucleotides, the CDR3 is TGTGCCAGCAGCTTTCGTTTGGGAGCCATTGCCAAAAACATTCAGTACTTC.